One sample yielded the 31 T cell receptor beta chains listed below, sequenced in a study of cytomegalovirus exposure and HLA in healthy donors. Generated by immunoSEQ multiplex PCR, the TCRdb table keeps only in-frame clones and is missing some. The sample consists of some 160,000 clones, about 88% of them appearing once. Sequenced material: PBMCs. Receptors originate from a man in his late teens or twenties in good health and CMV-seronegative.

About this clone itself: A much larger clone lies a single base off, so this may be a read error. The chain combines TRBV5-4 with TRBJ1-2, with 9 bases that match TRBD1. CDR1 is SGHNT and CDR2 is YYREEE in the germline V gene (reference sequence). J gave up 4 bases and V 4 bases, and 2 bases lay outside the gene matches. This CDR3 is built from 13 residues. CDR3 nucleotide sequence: TGTGCCAGCAGCCAGACAGGGGGCTATGGCTACACCTTC. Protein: CASSQTGGYGYTF.

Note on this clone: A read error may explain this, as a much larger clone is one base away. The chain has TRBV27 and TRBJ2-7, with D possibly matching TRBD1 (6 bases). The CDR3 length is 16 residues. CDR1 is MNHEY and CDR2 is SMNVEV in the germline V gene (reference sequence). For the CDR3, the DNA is TGTGTCAGCAGTTTAACCGGCAGGGGAAGCTCCTACGAGCAGTACGTC. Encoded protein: CVSSLTGRGSSYEQYV.

CDR3 sequence: CASAPTSGVPDTQYF. The CDR3 region has the DNA TGTGCCAGCGCCCCGACTAGCGGGGTACCAGATACGCAGTATTTT. The chain combines TRBV6-1 with TRBJ2-3, with 11 bases lining up with TRBD2. The CDR3 has 15 residues. Germline V CDR1 and CDR2: MNHNS, SASEGT. With V trimmed by 8 bases and J by 4 bases, 8 bases remained unmatched.

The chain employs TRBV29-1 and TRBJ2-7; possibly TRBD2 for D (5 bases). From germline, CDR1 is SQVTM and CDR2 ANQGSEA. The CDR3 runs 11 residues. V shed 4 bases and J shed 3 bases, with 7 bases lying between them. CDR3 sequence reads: CSVGRGYEQYF. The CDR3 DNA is TGCAGCGTTGGACGGGGCTACGAGCAGTACTTC.

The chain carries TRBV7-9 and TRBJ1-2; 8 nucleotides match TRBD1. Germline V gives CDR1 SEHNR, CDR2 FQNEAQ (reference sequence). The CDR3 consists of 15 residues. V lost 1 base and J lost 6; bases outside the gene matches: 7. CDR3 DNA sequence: TGTGCCAGCAGCTTAGAATCAGGGGGCAGAAATGGCTACACCTTC. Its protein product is CASSLESGGRNGYTF.

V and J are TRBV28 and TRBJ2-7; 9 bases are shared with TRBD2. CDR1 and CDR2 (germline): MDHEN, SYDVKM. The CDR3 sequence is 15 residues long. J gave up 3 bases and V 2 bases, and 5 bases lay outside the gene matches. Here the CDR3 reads CASSLGLAGIYEQYV. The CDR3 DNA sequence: TGTGCCAGCAGTTTAGGCCTAGCGGGAATCTACGAGCAGTACGTC.

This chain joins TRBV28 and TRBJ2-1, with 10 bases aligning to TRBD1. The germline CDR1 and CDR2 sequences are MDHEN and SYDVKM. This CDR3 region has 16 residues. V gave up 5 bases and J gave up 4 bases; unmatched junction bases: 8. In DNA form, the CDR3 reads TGTGCCAGCAGTAAACCCGGACAGGGGGTATACAATGAGCAGTTCTTC. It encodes CASSKPGQGVYNEQFF.

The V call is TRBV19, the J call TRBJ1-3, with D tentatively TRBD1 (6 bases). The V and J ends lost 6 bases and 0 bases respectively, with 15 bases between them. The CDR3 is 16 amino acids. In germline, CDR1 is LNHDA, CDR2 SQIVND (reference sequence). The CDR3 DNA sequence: TGTGCCAGTAGGGACAGAGGAACTAGCTCTGGAAACACCATATATTTT. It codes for CASRDRGTSSGNTIYF.

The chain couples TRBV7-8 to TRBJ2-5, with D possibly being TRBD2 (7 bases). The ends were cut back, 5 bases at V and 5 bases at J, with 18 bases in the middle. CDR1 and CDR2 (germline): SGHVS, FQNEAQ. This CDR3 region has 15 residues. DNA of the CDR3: TGTGCCAGCAGCCCAAGCCGGGGGGCTTGGGAGACCCAGTACTTC. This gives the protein CASSPSRGAWETQYF.

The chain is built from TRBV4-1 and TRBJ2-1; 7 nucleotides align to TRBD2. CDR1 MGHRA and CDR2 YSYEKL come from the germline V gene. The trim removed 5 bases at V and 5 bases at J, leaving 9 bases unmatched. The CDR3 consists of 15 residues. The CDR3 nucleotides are TGCGCCAGCAGCTCGAGGACCGCGGGGGACAATGAGCAGTTCTTC. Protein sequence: CASSSRTAGDNEQFF.

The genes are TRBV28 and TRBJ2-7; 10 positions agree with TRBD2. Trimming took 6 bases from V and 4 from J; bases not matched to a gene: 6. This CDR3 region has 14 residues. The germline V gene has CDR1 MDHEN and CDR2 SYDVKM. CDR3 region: CASSAPGLAYEQYF. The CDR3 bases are TGTGCCAGCAGCGCACCGGGACTAGCGTACGAGCAGTACTTC.

The CDR3 DNA follows: TGTGCCAGCAGCTTAGCCAGGGGGCTTAGCGGGGAGCTGTTTTTT. It codes for CASSLARGLSGELFF. The chain is built from TRBV7-2 and TRBJ2-2; 8 bases are a match to TRBD1. The V segment lost 0 bases and the J segment 7 bases; nucleotides outside the gene matches: 4. CDR3 length equals 15 residues. The germline V gene has CDR1 SGHTA and CDR2 FQGNSA.

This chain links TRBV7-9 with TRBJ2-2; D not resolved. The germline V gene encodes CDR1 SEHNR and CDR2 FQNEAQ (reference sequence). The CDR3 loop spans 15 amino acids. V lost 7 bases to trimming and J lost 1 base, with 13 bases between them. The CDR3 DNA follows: TGTGCCAGCATCCCCCCGGGTTTGAACACCGGGGAGCTGTTTTTT. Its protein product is CASIPPGLNTGELFF.

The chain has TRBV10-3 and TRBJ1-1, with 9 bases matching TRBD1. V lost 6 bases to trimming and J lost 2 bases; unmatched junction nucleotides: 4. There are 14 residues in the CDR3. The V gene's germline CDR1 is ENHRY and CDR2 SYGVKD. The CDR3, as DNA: TGTGCCATCAGCCGGACAGGGGTAAACACTGAAGCTTTCTTT. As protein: CAISRTGVNTEAFF.

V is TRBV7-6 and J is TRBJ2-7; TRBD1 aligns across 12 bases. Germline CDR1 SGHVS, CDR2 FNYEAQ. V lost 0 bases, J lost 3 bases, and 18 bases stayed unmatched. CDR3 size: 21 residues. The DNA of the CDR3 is TGTGCCAGCAGCTTAGCGCTAAATTCGGGGACAGGGGGCCACCAAGACTACGAGCAGTACTTC. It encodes CASSLALNSGTGGHQDYEQYF.

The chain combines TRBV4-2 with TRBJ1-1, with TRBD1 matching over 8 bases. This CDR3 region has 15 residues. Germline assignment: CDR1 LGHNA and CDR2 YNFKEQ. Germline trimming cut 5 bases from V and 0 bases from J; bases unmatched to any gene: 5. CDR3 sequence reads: CASSVLGQVNTEAFF. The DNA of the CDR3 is TGTGCCAGCAGCGTACTGGGACAGGTGAACACTGAAGCTTTCTTT.

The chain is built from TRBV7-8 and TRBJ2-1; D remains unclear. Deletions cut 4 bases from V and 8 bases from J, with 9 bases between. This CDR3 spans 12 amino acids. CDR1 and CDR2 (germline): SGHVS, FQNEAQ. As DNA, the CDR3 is TGTGCCAGCAGCTGGCCTTTGGATGAGCAGTTCTTC. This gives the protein CASSWPLDEQFF.

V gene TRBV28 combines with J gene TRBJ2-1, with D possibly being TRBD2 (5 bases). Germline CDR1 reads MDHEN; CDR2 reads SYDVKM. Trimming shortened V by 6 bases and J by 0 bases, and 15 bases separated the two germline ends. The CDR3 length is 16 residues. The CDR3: CASRAVGVGSYNEQFF. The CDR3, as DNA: TGTGCCAGCAGAGCAGTGGGAGTGGGCTCCTACAATGAGCAGTTCTTC.

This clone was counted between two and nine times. The CDR3, as DNA: TGTGCCAGTAGTATGGGACAGGGATTAAACTATGGCTACACCTTC. Translated, it gives CASSMGQGLNYGYTF. J is TRBJ1-2 and V is TRBV19; 9 bases line up with TRBD1. The germline CDR1 and CDR2 sequences are LNHDA and SQIVND (reference sequence). J gave up 2 bases and V 3 bases, and 4 bases lay outside the gene matches. The CDR3 extends over 15 amino acids.

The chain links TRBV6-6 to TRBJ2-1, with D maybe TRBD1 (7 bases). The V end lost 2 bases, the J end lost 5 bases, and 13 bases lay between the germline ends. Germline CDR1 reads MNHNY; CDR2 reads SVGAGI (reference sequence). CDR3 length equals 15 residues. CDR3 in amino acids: CASSYKTGRNNEQFF. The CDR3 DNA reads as TGTGCCAGCAGTTACAAGACAGGGAGGAACAATGAGCAGTTCTTC.

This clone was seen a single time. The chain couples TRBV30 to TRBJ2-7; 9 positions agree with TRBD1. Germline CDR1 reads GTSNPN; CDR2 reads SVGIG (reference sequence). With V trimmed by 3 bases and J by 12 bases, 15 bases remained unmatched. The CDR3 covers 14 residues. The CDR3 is CAWRSRGQGKSLYV. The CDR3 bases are TGTGCCTGGAGGTCGAGAGGACAGGGGAAATCTCTGTACGTC.

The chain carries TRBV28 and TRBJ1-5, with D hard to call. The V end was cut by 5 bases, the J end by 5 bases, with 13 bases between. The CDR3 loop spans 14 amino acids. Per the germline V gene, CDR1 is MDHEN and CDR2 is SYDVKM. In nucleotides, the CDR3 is TGTGCCAGCAGTCTCCTCGAGAATGATCAGCCCCAGCATTTT. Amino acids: CASSLLENDQPQHF.

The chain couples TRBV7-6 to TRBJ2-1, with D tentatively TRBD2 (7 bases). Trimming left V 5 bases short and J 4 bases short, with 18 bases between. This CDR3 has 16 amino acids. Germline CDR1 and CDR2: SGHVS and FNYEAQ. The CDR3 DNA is TGTGCCAGCAGCCCCGTTGCCCGGGGGGCTTACAATGAGCAGTTCTTC. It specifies CASSPVARGAYNEQFF.

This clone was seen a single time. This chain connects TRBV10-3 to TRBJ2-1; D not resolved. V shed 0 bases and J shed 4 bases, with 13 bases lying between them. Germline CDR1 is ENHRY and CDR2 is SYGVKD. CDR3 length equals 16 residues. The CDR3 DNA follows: TGTGCCATCAGTGAGTCCTCCCCCGCGGTATACAATGAGCAGTTCTTC. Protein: CAISESSPAVYNEQFF.

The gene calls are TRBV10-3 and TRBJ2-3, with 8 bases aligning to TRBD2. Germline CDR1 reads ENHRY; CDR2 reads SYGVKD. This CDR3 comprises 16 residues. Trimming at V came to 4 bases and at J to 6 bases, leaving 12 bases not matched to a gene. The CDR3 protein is CAISGGSGIRSDTQYF. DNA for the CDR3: TGTGCCATCAGTGGGGGTAGCGGGATCCGTTCGGATACGCAGTATTTT.

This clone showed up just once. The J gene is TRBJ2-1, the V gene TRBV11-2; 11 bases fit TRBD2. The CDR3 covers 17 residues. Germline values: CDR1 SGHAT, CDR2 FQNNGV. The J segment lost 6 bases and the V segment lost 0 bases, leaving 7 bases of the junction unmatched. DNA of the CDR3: TGTGCCAGCAGCTTAGATTATCGGCTAGCGGGAGGCAATGAGCAGTTCTTC. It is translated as CASSLDYRLAGGNEQFF.

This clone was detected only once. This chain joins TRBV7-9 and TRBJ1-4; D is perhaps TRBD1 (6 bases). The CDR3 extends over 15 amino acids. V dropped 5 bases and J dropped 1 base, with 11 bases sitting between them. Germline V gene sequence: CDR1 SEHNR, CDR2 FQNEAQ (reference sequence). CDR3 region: CASSQTGLTNEKLFF. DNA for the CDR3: TGTGCCAGCAGCCAAACAGGGTTAACTAATGAAAAACTGTTTTTT. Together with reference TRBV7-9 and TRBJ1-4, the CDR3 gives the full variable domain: DTGVSQNPRHKITKRGQNVTFRCDPISEHNRLYWYRQTLGQGPEFLTYFQNEAQLEKSRLLSDRFSAERPKGSFSTLEIQRTEQGDSAMYLCASSQTGLTNEKLFFGSGTQLSVL.

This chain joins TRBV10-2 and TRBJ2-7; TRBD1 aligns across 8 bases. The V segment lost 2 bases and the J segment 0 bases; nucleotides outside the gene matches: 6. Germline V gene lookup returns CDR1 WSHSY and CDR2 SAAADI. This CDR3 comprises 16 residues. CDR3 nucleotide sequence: TGCGCCAGCAGTGAGCCGCGGGACAGGTCCTCCTACGAGCAGTACTTC. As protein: CASSEPRDRSSYEQYF.

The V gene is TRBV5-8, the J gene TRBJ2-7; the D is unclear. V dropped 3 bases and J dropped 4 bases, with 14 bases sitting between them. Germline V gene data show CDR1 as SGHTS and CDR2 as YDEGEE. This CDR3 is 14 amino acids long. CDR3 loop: CASSSPRHTYEQYV. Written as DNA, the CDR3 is TGTGCCAGCAGCTCCCCAAGACACACATACGAGCAGTACGTC.

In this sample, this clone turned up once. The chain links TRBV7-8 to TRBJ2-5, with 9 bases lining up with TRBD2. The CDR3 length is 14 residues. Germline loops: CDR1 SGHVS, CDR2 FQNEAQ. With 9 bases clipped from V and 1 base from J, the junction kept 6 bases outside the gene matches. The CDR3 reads CASSPAGGQETQYF. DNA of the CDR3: TGTGCCAGTTCTCCAGCGGGGGGCCAAGAGACCCAGTACTTC.

For the CDR3, the DNA is TGTGCCAGCAGGGGAGGGTGGGGCAATCAGCCCCAGCATTTT. Translated, it gives CASRGGWGNQPQHF. The chain recombines TRBV2 with TRBJ1-5; D is undetermined. This CDR3 has 14 amino acids. Germline lookup yields CDR1 SNHLY and CDR2 FYNNEI. The V end was cut by 6 bases, the J end by 2 bases, with 11 bases between.